This T cell receptor beta chain appears in the sequencing data of a study of cytomegalovirus exposure and HLA in healthy donors. The table came from immunoSEQ multiplex PCR; TCRdb's copy has only in-frame clones and leaves some out. The profile covers over 150,000 clones, with about nine tenths appearing a single time and under 4.5% taken by the ten largest. Study conclusions and caveats: According to a later analysis, TCR clusters from the first cohort tended to co-occur in the roughly 110 validation repertoires. The authors listed 180 or so TCR beta chains as cytomegalovirus-associated. Cytomegalovirus status was reportedly diagnosed by the classifier with high specificity and sensitivity. CMV antigen specificity of a few CMV-associated chains was confirmed in vitro.

Points on this clone: No antigen is known for it.

The sequencing sample was made of PBMCs. This clonotype was sampled from a young man in good health and CMV-seropositive.

CDR3 residues: CASSEGRGETQYF. The CDR3 DNA reads as TGTGCCAGCAGTGAGGGGCGGGGGGAGACCCAGTACTTC. The rearrangement uses TRBV2 and TRBJ2-5; 7 bases align to TRBD2. Unmatched junction bases numbered 3, after V lost 3 bases and J lost 5 bases. This CDR3 has 13 amino acids. Germline V gene data show CDR1 as SNHLY and CDR2 as FYNNEI.